This T cell receptor (beta chain) was sequenced during a study of T cell responses to AZD1222 COVID-19 vaccine. Comment on this clone: What it binds is not known.

Clones were read by immunoSEQ multiplex PCR, and TCRdb kept only the in-frame ones, dropping some. Here the sample spans about 45,000 clones, 65% to 85% being singletons. The CDR3 totals 18 residues. The V gene's germline CDR1 is SGHRS and CDR2 YFSETQ. The ends lost 2 bases at V and 9 bases at J; junction bases unmatched: 21. General study findings and limits: Targeting of unmutated variant regions was reportedly seen in nearly half of spike-specific TCRs. Breadth and depth of Spike-specific TCRs rose after two AZD1222 doses. Only a handful of AZD1222 recipients were seropositive at baseline.

Analyses pooled second doses at about 4 or about 12 weeks. The chain combines TRBV5-1 with TRBJ2-7; 9 positions agree with TRBD1. This receptor was taken from an adult who received the AZD1222 COVID-19 vaccine. Sequencing was performed on peripheral blood, taken 28 days after the second AZD1222 dose. CDR3 sequence: CASSFLTGQGRVSGGQYF. The CDR3 DNA reads TGCGCCAGCAGCTTCTTAACGGGACAGGGCCGGGTCTCTGGGGGGCAGTACTTC.